These 9 T cell receptor beta chains originate from one sample sequenced in a study of CD8+ T cells in alopecia areata. Specified treatment: oral pan-JAK inhibitor, 5-10 mg twice daily. Sequencing templates came from extracted RNA that was reverse transcribed into cDNA. Sequencing used immunoSEQ multiplex PCR; TCRdb keeps in-frame clones, though not all of them. The data contain hundreds of thousands of clones, around 66% of them singletons. The sample consisted of CD4+ T cells sorted from blood, taken at week 44, from a patient treated with tofacitinib. These receptors all come from a human donor with alopecia areata.

The chain links TRBV27 to TRBJ1-2; possibly TRBD1 for D (6 bases). Per the germline V gene, CDR1 is MNHEY and CDR2 is SMNVEV (reference sequence). V shed 7 bases and J shed 8 bases, with 23 bases lying between them. The CDR3 is 15 amino acids. The CDR3 is CASTPTTGPWGGYTF. The CDR3 nucleotides read TGTGCCAGCACACCCACGACAGGACCCTGGGGAGGCTACACCTTC.

The genes are TRBV6-6 and TRBJ1-6, with D unresolved. From germline, CDR1 is MNHNY and CDR2 SVGAGI (reference sequence). This CDR3 region has 13 residues. Trimming removed 2 bases from V and 10 bases from J, with 9 bases in between. Here the CDR3 DNA reads TGTGCCAGCAGTTACACGGTGAACTCACCCCTCCACTTT. It codes for CASSYTVNSPLHF.

The chain has TRBV6-5 and TRBJ1-5; D unclear. The CDR3 has 12 residues. V was trimmed by 5 bases and J by 9 bases, leaving 11 bases between them. CDR1 is MNHEY and CDR2 is SVGAGI in the germline V gene. The DNA for the CDR3 is TGTGCCAGCAGTCGCCCCACCGGGCCCCAGCATTTT. This translates into CASSRPTGPQHF.

With respect to this clone: The sample has other DNA sequences that encode this CDR3 too. V and J are TRBV2 and TRBJ2-3; 12 bases line up with TRBD2. This CDR3 contains 16 residues. Germline V lookup: CDR1 SNHLY, CDR2 FYNNEI. V shed 4 bases and J 1 base; nucleotides not matched to a gene: 3. CDR3 region: CASSGRTSGGTDTQYF. The CDR3 bases are TGTGCCAGCAGTGGAAGGACTAGCGGGGGCACAGATACGCAGTATTTT.

This sequence joins TRBV4-2 and TRBJ2-2; D gene uncertain. V was cut by 1 base and J by 7 bases, with 16 bases left in between. Germline lookup yields CDR1 LGHNA and CDR2 YNFKEQ. The CDR3 runs to 16 residues. CDR3 DNA: TGTGCCAGCAGCCAAGGTCTCGAAGTTTTGAACGGGGAGCTGTTTTTT. Its translation is CASSQGLEVLNGELFF.

Note on this clone: A read error may produce the germline difference seen at one junction end. The gene calls are TRBV2 and TRBJ1-4, with 7 bases matching TRBD1. Germline loops: CDR1 SNHLY, CDR2 FYNNEI. This CDR3 has 12 residues. The CDR3 reads CASDTGTAKVSF. In DNA form, the CDR3 reads TGTGCCAGCGATACCGGGACAGCGAAGGTCTCGTTT.

This clone was found once. This chain connects TRBV6-5 to TRBJ2-1; tentatively, D is TRBD1 or TRBD2 (5 bases each). The V gene's germline CDR1 is MNHEY and CDR2 SVGAGI. The CDR3 runs to 15 residues. V was trimmed by 6 bases and J by 0 bases, leaving 12 bases between them. The CDR3 bases are TGTGCCAGCAGACGGGACCTTAGCTCCTACAATGAGCAGTTCTTC. Translating it yields CASRRDLSSYNEQFF.

This chain uses TRBV30 with TRBJ2-3; 7 nucleotides match TRBD2. CDR1 GTSNPN and CDR2 SVGIG come from the germline V gene (reference sequence). This CDR3 has 14 amino acids. The J segment lost 2 bases and the V segment lost 1 base, leaving 3 bases of the junction unmatched. The CDR3 here is CAWSAAGSTDTQYF. The CDR3 DNA sequence: TGTGCCTGGAGTGCAGCGGGGTCCACAGATACGCAGTATTTT.

V gene TRBV30 combines with J gene TRBJ2-1; a weak D match, TRBD2 (6 bases). Germline V gene lookup returns CDR1 GTSNPN and CDR2 SVGIG (reference sequence). There are 12 residues in the CDR3. Deletions cut 0 bases from V and 14 bases from J, with 14 bases between. CDR3 DNA: TGTGCCTGGAGTGTCATCTATGGGGGGAAGTTCTTC. Its protein is CAWSVIYGGKFF.